The next 4 T cell receptor beta chains were all read from a single sample in a study of blood T cell repertoires in COVID-19. The protocol was immunoSEQ multiplex PCR, while the TCRdb copy is restricted to in-frame clones and leaves out a portion. The table lists 200,000 or so clones, roughly four fifths of them singletons. The sample comprised PBMCs or T cells enriched from blood (not recorded which). All receptors derive from a man between 60 and 70 years old who had recovered from COVID-19.

V is TRBV18 and J is TRBJ1-4; no firm D call. V lost 4 bases to trimming and J lost 8 bases, with 14 bases between them. The CDR3 consists of 14 residues. CDR1 is KGHSH and CDR2 is LQKENI in the germline V gene. CDR3 residues: CASSLGPTTEKLFF. As DNA, the CDR3 is TGTGCCAGCTCACTTGGGCCGACGACGGAAAAACTGTTTTTT.

The rearrangement uses TRBV5-1 and TRBJ2-2; no reliable D call. The V gene lost 4 bases and the J gene lost 8 bases, with 15 bases spanning the gap. CDR3 length: 14 amino acids. Germline V gene data show CDR1 as SGHRS and CDR2 as YFSETQ. In DNA form, the CDR3 reads TGCGCCAGCAGCCCGCACCCCGGTGGTGGGGAGCTGTTTTTT. This encodes CASSPHPGGGELFF.

The CDR3 protein is CSASQGVHYGYTF. CDR3 DNA: TGCAGTGCTAGTCAGGGGGTTCACTATGGCTACACCTTC. The J gene is TRBJ1-2, the V gene TRBV20-1; 7 bases are shared with TRBD1. Looked up from germline, CDR1 is DFQATT and CDR2 is SNEGSKA (reference sequence). V lost 3 bases to trimming and J lost 3 bases; unmatched junction nucleotides: 4. The CDR3 sequence is 13 residues long.

The chain recombines TRBV6-5 with TRBJ1-5; TRBD1 matches 7 bases. The CDR3 has 15 amino acids. After removal of 6 bases from V and 3 bases from J, the junction contained 8 bases not matched to a gene. Germline values: CDR1 MNHEY, CDR2 SVGAGI. CDR3 loop: CASSSGQGDNQPQHF. The CDR3, as DNA: TGTGCCAGCAGCTCAGGGCAGGGGGACAATCAGCCCCAGCATTTT.